The 14 T cell receptor beta chains below were found in one sample sequenced in a study of T cell repertoires in cytomegalovirus infection. TCRdb itself ran the reads through MiXCR, one entry per CDR3 protein. The sample comprises under 250,000 distinct CDR3 sequences, about 12% of which are singletons, and 1.6% rests with the top ten. The sample consisted of PBMCs. The receptors originated from a human donor in good health (CMV status not recorded). Some clones in this sample may be carry-over from other donors' samples.

This clonotype was seen ten or more times. The genes are TRBV28 and TRBJ2-3, with D perhaps assigned TRBD1 or TRBD2 (5 bases each). Germline assignment: CDR1 MDHEN and CDR2 SYDVKM. Trimming left V 6 bases short and J 6 bases short, with 16 bases between. This CDR3 is built from 14 residues. The CDR3 sequence: CASSLPSGADTQYF. The CDR3, as DNA: TGTGCCAGCAGCTTACCCTCCGGGGCTGATACGCAGTATTTT.

At least ten counts were recorded for this clonotype. The V call is TRBV10-3, the J call TRBJ2-5; TRBD1 matches at 7 bases. The V and J ends lost 1 base and 14 bases, in that order; junction bases with no gene match: 10. Germline assignment: CDR1 ENHRY and CDR2 SYGVKD. The CDR3 runs to 13 residues. The CDR3 sequence is CAISEFPRDSPYF. CDR3 sequence (DNA): TGTGCCATCAGTGAGTTCCCTAGGGACAGTCCTTACTTC.

Ten or more counts support this clonotype. The chain recombines TRBV12-3 or TRBV12-4 with TRBJ1-2, with D hard to call. V was trimmed by 7 bases and J by 2 bases, leaving 14 bases between them. The CDR3 length is 14 residues. CDR3 in DNA: TGTGCCAGCAACCCCCAAGGGAGGAACTATGGCTACACCTTC. This translates into CASNPQGRNYGYTF.

This clonotype was observed many times. This sequence joins TRBV7-2 and TRBJ2-5; 10 bases are a match to TRBD1. Germline V gene sequence: CDR1 SGHTA, CDR2 FQGNSA. The CDR3 extends over 15 amino acids. The ends lost 3 bases at V and 4 bases at J; junction bases unmatched: 5. This chain's CDR3 is CASSFDRGLGETQYF. CDR3 nucleotides: TGTGCCAGCAGCTTCGACAGGGGGCTAGGAGAGACCCAGTACTTC.

This clonotype was recorded many times. The rearrangement links TRBV29-1 to TRBJ2-7, with D possibly matching TRBD2 (6 bases). In germline, CDR1 is SQVTM, CDR2 ANQGSEA. The CDR3 spans 16 residues. Deletions cut 2 bases from V and 2 bases from J, with 19 bases between. The DNA for the CDR3 is TGCAGCGTTGAACGAGCGGGCCTGAGAGGGACCTACGAGCAGTACTTC. Its protein product is CSVERAGLRGTYEQYF.

Ten or more counts support this clonotype. V and J are TRBV7-2 and TRBJ2-2; 7 bases are shared with TRBD1. This CDR3 comprises 14 residues. CDR1 SGHTA and CDR2 FQGNSA come from the germline V gene. V shed 3 bases, J shed 7 bases, and the junction held 5 bases outside the gene matches. The CDR3 sequence is CASSFDRAGGELFF. The CDR3 DNA is TGTGCCAGCAGCTTCGACAGGGCGGGCGGGGAGCTGTTTTTT.

This clonotype was detected ten times or more. This sequence joins TRBV7-2 and TRBJ2-6; D is uncertain. Per the germline V gene, CDR1 is SGHTA and CDR2 is FQGNSA. V was clipped by 4 bases and J by 0 bases, with 13 bases between them. CDR3 length equals 17 residues. CDR3 nucleotides: TGTGCCAGCAGCTCCACCTCTCGAAGCTCTGGGGCCAACGTCCTGACTTTC. Its translation: CASSSTSRSSGANVLTF.

This clonotype has a count of ten or more. The chain has TRBV7-9 and TRBJ1-2; possibly TRBD1 for D (5 bases). Trimming cost V 5 bases and J 6 bases, with 19 bases left between them. This CDR3 has 15 amino acids. The germline V gene encodes CDR1 SEHNR and CDR2 FQNEAQ (reference sequence). The CDR3 protein is CASSPFRLDNDGYTF. CDR3 bases: TGTGCCAGCAGCCCTTTTCGACTGGACAACGATGGCTACACCTTC. The variable domain in full, with the rest retrieved from reference TRBV7-9 and TRBJ1-2, is DTGVSQNPRHKITKRGQNVTFRCDPISEHNRLYWYRQTLGQGPEFLTYFQNEAQLEKSRLLSDRFSAERPKGSFSTLEIQRTEQGDSAMYLCASSPFRLDNDGYTFGSGTRLTVV.

This clonotype was observed at least ten times. The chain couples TRBV6-6 to TRBJ2-7; TRBD1 might be the D (5 bases). V dropped 0 bases and J dropped 5 bases, with 8 bases sitting between them. There are 13 residues in the CDR3. CDR1 and CDR2 from the germline V gene are MNHNY and SVGAGI (reference sequence). The CDR3 loop is CASSYSVRDEQYF. For the CDR3, the DNA is TGTGCCAGCAGTTACTCGGTCAGGGACGAGCAGTACTTC.

The V gene is TRBV12-3 or TRBV12-4, the J gene TRBJ2-3; 13 bases map to TRBD2. The CDR3 spans 18 residues. The V and J ends lost 5 bases and 2 bases, in that order; junction bases with no gene match: 10. This chain's CDR3 is CASSPWTSGGPTTDTQYF. Here the CDR3 DNA reads TGTGCCAGCAGTCCCTGGACTAGCGGGGGACCAACCACAGATACGCAGTATTTT.

This clonotype showed up just once. This chain connects TRBV9 to TRBJ2-3; 7 nucleotides match TRBD2. The J segment lost 0 bases and the V segment lost 4 bases, leaving 5 bases of the junction unmatched. Germline V gives CDR1 SGDLS, CDR2 YYNGEE. The CDR3 totals 15 residues. The CDR3 here is CASSPQAGSTDTQYF. The CDR3 coding sequence is TGTGCCAGCAGCCCTCAAGCGGGAAGCACAGATACGCAGTATTTT.

The chain employs TRBV15 and TRBJ2-2, with D unresolved. Germline V gene sequence: CDR1 LNHNV, CDR2 YYDKDF (reference sequence). V lost 1 base, J lost 3 bases, and 9 bases lay in between. CDR3 size: 15 residues. CDR3 protein: CATSRGAIHTGELFF. CDR3 sequence (DNA): TGTGCCACCAGCAGAGGAGCAATTCACACCGGGGAGCTGTTTTTT.

This clonotype has at least ten counts. CDR3 coding DNA: TGTGCCAGCAGTTCACCTCCAGGGGGCGCAGGAGGCTACACCTTC. Its translation is CASSSPPGGAGGYTF. The genes are TRBV28 and TRBJ1-2; 8 bases are shared with TRBD1. The CDR3 totals 15 residues. The junction had 12 bases not matched to a gene; V was cut back by 4 bases and J by 8 bases. The germline V gene has CDR1 MDHEN and CDR2 SYDVKM.

J is TRBJ1-5 and V is TRBV19; D may be TRBD1 (5 bases). V lost 5 bases and J 2 bases, leaving 10 bases between the germline ends. CDR1 LNHDA and CDR2 SQIVND come from the germline V gene (reference sequence). This CDR3 contains 14 residues. CDR3 region: CASSRLGGNQPQHF. CDR3 coding DNA: TGTGCCAGTAGTCGATTGGGGGGCAATCAGCCCCAGCATTTT.